This is a list of T cell receptor beta chains from one sample in a study of OX40 agonist ivuxolimab in advanced cancers. Measured with immunoSEQ multiplex PCR; TCRdb has only the in-frame clones, and not every one. The top ten clones hold roughly 34% of a sample with around 18,000 clones, about 87% of them seen once. The sequencing used CD4+ or CD8+ T cells sorted from blood, collected in a trial of the OX40 agonist ivuxolimab. Source of these receptors: an adult with an advanced solid tumor such as melanoma, head and neck, liver or kidney cancer. CDR3s include the opening cysteine and the closing phenylalanine or tryptophan. Fields, in order: J gene, clone size, D gene, V gene, CDR3 DNA, CDR3 protein. The D gene is left open where the match is weak. The size field is filled for only some rows; it gives once, few, many or a size class.

TRBJ1-1,medium-sized,.,TRBV5-6,TGTGCCAGCAGCTTAAGAGGGACTGAAGCTTTCTTT,CASSLRGTEAFF
TRBJ2-2,.,.,TRBV7-9,TGTGCCAGCAGCTACCTGGGGGCGGCCGGGGAGCTGTTTTTT,CASSYLGAAGELFF
TRBJ2-5,.,.,TRBV7-3,TGTGCCAGCAGCTCCTTTCCAGCAAAACAAGAGACCCAGTACTTC,CASSSFPAKQETQYF
TRBJ2-7,.,.,TRBV7-2,TGTGCCAGCACCCCTCGTCCCTACGAGCAGTACTTC,CASTPRPYEQYF
TRBJ2-1,.,.,TRBV7-7,TGTGCTAGCAGCTTAGAACACGGAAGCTCCTACAATGAGCAGTTCTTC,CASSLEHGSSYNEQFF
TRBJ1-2,once,.,TRBV9,TGTGCCAGCAGCGTAGGCGCCGGGGGCTACACCTTC,CASSVGAGGYTF
TRBJ2-1,.,.,TRBV11-2,TGTGCCAGCAGACCCTCAGGGTTCTCCTACAATGAGCAGTTCTTC,CASRPSGFSYNEQFF
TRBJ1-3,.,.,TRBV5-6,TGTGCCAGCAGCTTAGGACAACCCGTGGACACCATATATTTT,CASSLGQPVDTIYF
TRBJ1-5,.,TRBD1,TRBV6-1,TGTGCCAGCAGTGGGTCCCGGGACAGGGGTCGGAATCAGCCCCAGCATTTT,CASSGSRDRGRNQPQHF
TRBJ1-2,.,TRBD1,TRBV4-3,TGCGCCAGCAGCTCAATCAGGGGGCAGTTCTATGGCTACACCTTC,CASSSIRGQFYGYTF